Sequencing of this T cell receptor beta chain was carried out in a study of T cell changes during pregnancy in multiple sclerosis. Trimming took 7 bases from V and 4 from J, leaving 13 bases between them. Germline assignment: CDR1 MNHNS and CDR2 SASEGT. The CDR3 runs 13 residues. Generated by immunoSEQ multiplex PCR, the TCRdb table keeps only in-frame clones and is missing some. Counted here are more than 75,000 clones, approximately 94% occurring once; the ten biggest clones make up roughly 2.5%. The V gene is TRBV6-1, the J gene TRBJ1-2; D gene unclear. This sequence was found in a female donor with multiple sclerosis, enrolled in a pregnancy study. The sample in question was peripheral blood, obtained in the third trimester of pregnancy. This CDR3 is CASMPSWAYGYTF. The CDR3, as DNA: TGTGCCAGCATGCCGTCTTGGGCCTATGGCTACACCTTC.